These 20 T cell receptor beta chains were all obtained from the same sample, sequenced in a study of beta chain features in type 1 diabetes. Expressed TCRB transcripts were sequenced after all isolated RNA was converted to cDNA. Assay used: immunoSEQ multiplex PCR; TCRdb lists only in-frame clones, some missing. The sample has 400,000 or so clones; about 12% are singletons. Study-wide findings and caveats: Across all four CD4+ subsets, people with type 1 diabetes showed modestly shorter TCRB CDR3s.

These receptors have no identified antigens. Material for sequencing was naive CD4+ T cells from blood. The receptors shown here come from a woman aged 18-29 years with type 1 diabetes.

This clone came up a few times. This chain connects TRBV29-1 to TRBJ2-7, with 7 bases matching TRBD2. Germline V gene lookup returns CDR1 SQVTM and CDR2 ANQGSEA. There are 11 residues in the CDR3. The DNA of the CDR3 is TGCCCCGATGGCAGGGAGGGAGAGCAGTACTTC. Translating it yields CPDGREGEQYF.

The rearrangement uses TRBV28 and TRBJ2-1, with D perhaps matching TRBD2 (5 bases). V gave up 8 bases and J gave up 5 bases, with 10 bases separating them. This CDR3 is built from 12 residues. CDR1 is MDHEN, CDR2 SYDVKM, per germline. The CDR3 sequence: CASGGQHNEQFF. CDR3 in DNA: TGTGCCAGCGGCGGGCAGCACAATGAGCAGTTCTTC.

This clone occurred a few times. The chain joins TRBV5-1 to TRBJ2-3, with TRBD2 identical over 12 bases. J was trimmed by 5 bases and V by 4 bases; bases with no gene match: 8. Germline loops: CDR1 SGHRS, CDR2 YFSETQ. The CDR3 sequence is 16 residues long. The CDR3 DNA follows: TGCGCCAGCAGCACCGGAACTAGCGGGGGGTTAGATACGCAGTATTTT. Amino acids: CASSTGTSGGLDTQYF. Using reference TRBV5-1 and TRBJ2-3 for the parts outside the CDR3, the full variable domain is KAGVTQTPRYLIKTRGQQVTLSCSPISGHRSVSWYQQTPGQGLQFLFEYFSETQRNKGNFPGRFSGRQFSNSRSEMNVSTLELGDSALYLCASSTGTSGGLDTQYFGPGTRLTVL.

In this sample, this clone turned up a few times. V gene TRBV7-9 combines with J gene TRBJ2-1; D is unresolved. Trimming took 5 bases from V and 5 from J, leaving 7 bases between them. Germline V lookup: CDR1 SEHNR, CDR2 FQNEAQ (reference sequence). The CDR3 loop spans 12 amino acids. The CDR3 bases are TGTGCCAGCAGCCCCTCGGACAATGAGCAGTTCTTC. Protein product: CASSPSDNEQFF.

This clone has more than one count but fewer than ten. This chain uses TRBV28 with TRBJ2-7; D is unclear. V gave up 3 bases and J gave up 6 bases, with 9 bases separating them. The germline CDR1 and CDR2 sequences are MDHEN and SYDVKM. The CDR3 is made up of 12 amino acids. The CDR3 DNA follows: TGTGCCAGCAGTTTTAACGTCGGCGAGCAGTACTTC. This sequence encodes CASSFNVGEQYF.

This clone has just a few counts. The V gene is TRBV5-1, the J gene TRBJ2-2, with 7 bases identical to TRBD1. Germline V gene sequence: CDR1 SGHRS, CDR2 YFSETQ. The CDR3 loop spans 16 amino acids. The V segment lost 0 bases and the J segment 5 bases; nucleotides outside the gene matches: 7. CDR3 nucleotides: TGCGCCAGCAGCTTGGGCAGGGGGTTACCGACCGGGGAGCTGTTTTTT. This gives the protein CASSLGRGLPTGELFF. The variable domain in full, completed from reference TRBV5-1 and TRBJ2-2, reads KAGVTQTPRYLIKTRGQQVTLSCSPISGHRSVSWYQQTPGQGLQFLFEYFSETQRNKGNFPGRFSGRQFSNSRSEMNVSTLELGDSALYLCASSLGRGLPTGELFFGEGSRLTVL.

This chain joins TRBV5-6 and TRBJ1-1, with unresolved D. This CDR3 spans 13 amino acids. Germline V gene data show CDR1 as SGHDT and CDR2 as YYEEEE. The germline V and J ends were trimmed by 0 bases and 11 bases, with 14 bases remaining between them. CDR3 sequence reads: CASSLADGVRAFF. The CDR3, as DNA: TGTGCCAGCAGCTTGGCCGACGGGGTTCGGGCTTTCTTT.

The rearrangement links TRBV30 to TRBJ2-1; D is possibly TRBD1 (6 bases). Trimming pared 1 base from V and 10 bases from J, leaving 14 bases between. The CDR3 is made up of 13 amino acids. Looked up from germline, CDR1 is GTSNPN and CDR2 is SVGIG (reference sequence). The CDR3 DNA sequence: TGTGCCTGGAGTGGACAGGTACGCGGGGAGCAGTTCTTC. Its translation: CAWSGQVRGEQFF.

This clone was counted only a few times. The chain has TRBV4-1 and TRBJ2-2; 8 bases line up with TRBD2. Germline-derived CDR1 and CDR2 are MGHRA and YSYEKL. Trimming removed 0 bases from V and 3 bases from J; junction bases left unmatched: 9. The CDR3 loop spans 18 amino acids. The CDR3 loop is CASSQERGAGEHTGELFF. The CDR3 nucleotides read TGCGCCAGCAGCCAAGAACGGGGAGCGGGGGAACACACCGGGGAGCTGTTTTTT.

The chain has TRBV9 and TRBJ2-1; TRBD2 agrees at 14 bases. This CDR3 comprises 18 residues. Germline V gives CDR1 SGDLS, CDR2 YYNGEE. J was trimmed by 8 bases and V by 4 bases; bases with no gene match: 14. CDR3 in DNA: TGTGCCAGCAGCCCCCGGACTAGCGGGAGGTCATATATCGATGAGCAGTTCTTC. Its translation: CASSPRTSGRSYIDEQFF.

This chain uses TRBV6-1 with TRBJ2-7; D is possibly TRBD2 (5 bases). In germline, CDR1 is MNHNS, CDR2 SASEGT. Trimming removed 8 bases at V and 5 bases at J, with 16 bases between. CDR3 length: 13 residues. CDR3 nucleotide sequence: TGTGCCAGCCAAGGATGGGAAGCGGACGAGCAGTACTTC. This gives the protein CASQGWEADEQYF.

This clone was picked up a small number of times. This chain uses TRBV2 with TRBJ2-2; perhaps TRBD2 as D (5 bases). Germline V gene sequence: CDR1 SNHLY, CDR2 FYNNEI. The CDR3 contains 14 residues. V was clipped by 7 bases and J by 1 base, with 10 bases between them. CDR3 DNA sequence: TGTGCCAGCACCGCCCGGGGGAACACCGGGGAGCTGTTTTTT. This sequence encodes CASTARGNTGELFF.

The chain recombines TRBV25-1 with TRBJ1-1; D may be TRBD1 (5 bases). Trimming took 2 bases from V and 10 from J, leaving 8 bases between them. Germline values: CDR1 MGHDK, CDR2 SYGVNS. The CDR3 has 11 amino acids. The CDR3 DNA follows: TGTGCCAGCAGTGAAGTAGGGGCAGCTTTCTTT. Translated, it gives CASSEVGAAFF.

This chain uses TRBV4-1 with TRBJ2-5, with 8 bases identical to TRBD1. The germline V gene has CDR1 MGHRA and CDR2 YSYEKL. The CDR3 contains 16 residues. With V trimmed by 1 base and J by 5 bases, 9 bases remained unmatched. Here the CDR3 reads CASSQGRQGNRETQYF. The CDR3 nucleotides are TGCGCCAGCAGCCAAGGCCGACAGGGGAATAGGGAGACCCAGTACTTC.

In this sample, this clone turned up a few times. The chain joins TRBV2 to TRBJ1-3; D is uncertain. The CDR3 has 13 residues. V lost 6 bases to trimming and J lost 0 bases, with 6 bases between them. Germline values: CDR1 SNHLY, CDR2 FYNNEI. CDR3 loop: CASREISGNTIYF. The DNA of the CDR3 is TGTGCCAGCAGGGAGATCTCTGGAAACACCATATATTTT.

The rearrangement links TRBV7-2 to TRBJ2-3, with no clear D. V dropped 5 bases and J dropped 4 bases, with 7 bases sitting between them. CDR3 length: 12 amino acids. In germline, CDR1 is SGHTA, CDR2 FQGNSA. The DNA for the CDR3 is TGTGCCAGCAGCCCCCGGTCAGATACGCAGTATTTT. Its translation is CASSPRSDTQYF. Variable domain in full (rest from reference TRBV7-2 and TRBJ2-3): GAGVSQSPSNKVTEKGKDVELRCDPISGHTALYWYRQSLGQGLEFLIYFQGNSAPDKSGLPSDRFSAERTGGSVSTLTIQRTQQEDSAVYLCASSPRSDTQYFGPGTRLTVL.

The chain carries TRBV6-6 and TRBJ2-3, with 7 bases aligning to TRBD2. The CDR3 loop spans 14 amino acids. Germline V gives CDR1 MNHNY, CDR2 SVGAGI (reference sequence). Trimming took 5 bases from V and 5 from J; bases not matched to a gene: 7. CDR3 nucleotide sequence: TGTGCCAGCAGTCAGCGGGAAATGGGAGATACGCAGTATTTT. Protein sequence: CASSQREMGDTQYF.

This sequence joins TRBV4-3 and TRBJ1-2; D unclear. Germline CDR1 and CDR2: LGHNA and YSLEER. V was cut by 1 base and J by 8 bases, with 14 bases left in between. The CDR3 runs to 14 residues. DNA for the CDR3: TGCGCCAGCAGCCAAGTGCGGCAGAGCGGCGGCTACACCTTC. Its protein is CASSQVRQSGGYTF.

The V and J genes are TRBV11-2 and TRBJ1-1; TRBD1 is a possible D gene (5 bases). This CDR3 comprises 15 residues. Germline V gives CDR1 SGHAT, CDR2 FQNNGV. V shed 4 bases and J shed 5 bases, with 17 bases lying between them. The CDR3 sequence is CASSSNNGGGTEAFF. The CDR3 DNA follows: TGTGCCAGCAGCTCAAACAATGGGGGAGGGACTGAAGCTTTCTTT.

The rearrangement links TRBV11-3 to TRBJ2-3, with D possibly matching TRBD2 (6 bases). The CDR3 contains 15 residues. The germline gives CDR1 SGHNT, CDR2 YENEEA. Trimming took 1 base from V and 0 from J, leaving 8 bases between them. The CDR3 here is CASSLAGLSTDTQYF. CDR3 DNA: TGTGCCAGCAGCTTAGCCGGACTAAGCACAGATACGCAGTATTTT.